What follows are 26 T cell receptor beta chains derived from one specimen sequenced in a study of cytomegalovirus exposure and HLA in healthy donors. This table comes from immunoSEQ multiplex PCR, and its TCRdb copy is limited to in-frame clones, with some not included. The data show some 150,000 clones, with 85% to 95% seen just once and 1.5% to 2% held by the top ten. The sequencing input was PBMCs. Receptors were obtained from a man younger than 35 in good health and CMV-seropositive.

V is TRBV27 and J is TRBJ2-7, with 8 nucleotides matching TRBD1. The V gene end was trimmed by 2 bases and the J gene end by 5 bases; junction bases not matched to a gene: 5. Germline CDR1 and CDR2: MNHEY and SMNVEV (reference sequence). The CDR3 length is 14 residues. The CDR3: CASSLQGALDEQYF. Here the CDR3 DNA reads TGTGCCAGCAGTTTACAGGGGGCACTAGACGAGCAGTACTTC.

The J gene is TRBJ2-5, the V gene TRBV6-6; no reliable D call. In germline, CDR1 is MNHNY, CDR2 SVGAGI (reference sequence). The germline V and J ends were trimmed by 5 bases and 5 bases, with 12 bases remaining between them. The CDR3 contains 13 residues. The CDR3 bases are TGTGCCAGCAGTACAGTTCGATCGGAGACCCAGTACTTC. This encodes CASSTVRSETQYF.

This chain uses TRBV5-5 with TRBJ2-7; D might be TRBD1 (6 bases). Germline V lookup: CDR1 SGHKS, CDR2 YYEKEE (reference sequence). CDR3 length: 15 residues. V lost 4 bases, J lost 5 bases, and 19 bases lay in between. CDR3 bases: TGTGCCAGCAGCACCGGACAGCCAGGCTGGGACGAGCAGTACTTC. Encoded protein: CASSTGQPGWDEQYF.

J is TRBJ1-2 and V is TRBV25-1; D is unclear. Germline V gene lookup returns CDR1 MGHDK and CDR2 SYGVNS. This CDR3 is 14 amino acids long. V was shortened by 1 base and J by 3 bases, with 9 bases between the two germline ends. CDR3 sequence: CASSESNNDYGYTF. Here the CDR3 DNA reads TGTGCCAGCAGTGAATCCAACAATGACTATGGCTACACCTTC.

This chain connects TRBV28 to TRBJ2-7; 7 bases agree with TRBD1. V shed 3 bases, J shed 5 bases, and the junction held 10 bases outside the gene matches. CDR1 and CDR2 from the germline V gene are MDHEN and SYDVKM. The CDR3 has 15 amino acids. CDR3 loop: CASSFYRDSNDEQYF. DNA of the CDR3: TGTGCCAGCAGTTTTTACCGGGACAGTAACGACGAGCAGTACTTC.

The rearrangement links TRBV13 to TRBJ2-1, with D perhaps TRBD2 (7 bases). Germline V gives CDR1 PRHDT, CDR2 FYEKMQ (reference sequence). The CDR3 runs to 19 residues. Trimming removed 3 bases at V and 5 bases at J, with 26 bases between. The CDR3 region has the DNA TGTGCCAGCAGCTTTTCAGGGGCCCTCGGGCGGGAGATGAACAATGAGCAGTTCTTC. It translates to CASSFSGALGREMNNEQFF.

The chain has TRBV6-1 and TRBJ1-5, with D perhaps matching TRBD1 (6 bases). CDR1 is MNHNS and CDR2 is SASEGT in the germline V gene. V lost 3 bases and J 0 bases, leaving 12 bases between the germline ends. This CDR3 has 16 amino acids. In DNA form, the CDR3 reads TGTGCCAGCAGTGACAGACCACAGGGTAGCAATCAGCCCCAGCATTTT. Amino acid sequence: CASSDRPQGSNQPQHF.

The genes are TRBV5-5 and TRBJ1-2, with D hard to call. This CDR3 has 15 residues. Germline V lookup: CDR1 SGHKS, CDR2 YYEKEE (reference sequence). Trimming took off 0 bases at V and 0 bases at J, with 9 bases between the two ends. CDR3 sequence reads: CASSLAAETNYGYTF. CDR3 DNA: TGTGCCAGCAGCTTGGCGGCGGAGACTAACTATGGCTACACCTTC.

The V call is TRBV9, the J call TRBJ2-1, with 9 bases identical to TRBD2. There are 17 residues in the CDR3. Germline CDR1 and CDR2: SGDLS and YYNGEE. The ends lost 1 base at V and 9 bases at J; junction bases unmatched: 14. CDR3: CASSVWSSGAVGGEQFF. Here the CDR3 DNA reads TGTGCCAGCAGCGTATGGTCTAGCGGGGCCGTTGGAGGTGAGCAGTTCTTC.

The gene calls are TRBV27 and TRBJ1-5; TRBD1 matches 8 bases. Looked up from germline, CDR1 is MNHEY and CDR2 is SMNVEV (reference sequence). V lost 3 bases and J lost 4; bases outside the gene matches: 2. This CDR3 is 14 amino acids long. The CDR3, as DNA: TGTGCCAGCAGTTTGGACAGGGCGAATCAGCCCCAGCATTTT. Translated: CASSLDRANQPQHF.

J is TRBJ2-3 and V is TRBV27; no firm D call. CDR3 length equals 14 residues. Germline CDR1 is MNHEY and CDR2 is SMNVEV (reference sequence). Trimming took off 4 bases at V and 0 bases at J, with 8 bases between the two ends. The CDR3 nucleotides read TGTGCCAGCAGTTCCGGAGATAGCACAGATACGCAGTATTTT. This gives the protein CASSSGDSTDTQYF.

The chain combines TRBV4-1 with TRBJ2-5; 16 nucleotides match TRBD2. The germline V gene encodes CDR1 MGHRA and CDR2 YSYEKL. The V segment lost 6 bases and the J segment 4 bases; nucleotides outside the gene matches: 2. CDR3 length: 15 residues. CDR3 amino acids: CASRGLAGGRETQYF. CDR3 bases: TGCGCCAGCAGGGGACTAGCGGGAGGGCGAGAGACCCAGTACTTC.

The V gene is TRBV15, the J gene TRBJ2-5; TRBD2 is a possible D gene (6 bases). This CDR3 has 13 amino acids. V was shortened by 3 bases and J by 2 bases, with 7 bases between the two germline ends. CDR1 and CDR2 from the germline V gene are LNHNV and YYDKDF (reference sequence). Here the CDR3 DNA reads TGTGCCACCAGCAGTGGGGGGCAAGAGACCCAGTACTTC. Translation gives CATSSGGQETQYF.

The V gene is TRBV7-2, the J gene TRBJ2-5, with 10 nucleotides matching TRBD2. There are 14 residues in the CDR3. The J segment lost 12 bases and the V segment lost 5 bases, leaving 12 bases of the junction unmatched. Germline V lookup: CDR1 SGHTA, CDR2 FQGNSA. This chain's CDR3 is CASSLPGLATPEYF. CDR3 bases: TGTGCCAGCAGCCTACCGGGACTAGCGACACCGGAGTACTTC. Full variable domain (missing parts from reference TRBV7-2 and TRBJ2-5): GAGVSQSPSNKVTEKGKDVELRCDPISGHTALYWYRQSLGQGLEFLIYFQGNSAPDKSGLPSDRFSAERTGGSVSTLTIQRTQQEDSAVYLCASSLPGLATPEYFGPGTRLLVL.

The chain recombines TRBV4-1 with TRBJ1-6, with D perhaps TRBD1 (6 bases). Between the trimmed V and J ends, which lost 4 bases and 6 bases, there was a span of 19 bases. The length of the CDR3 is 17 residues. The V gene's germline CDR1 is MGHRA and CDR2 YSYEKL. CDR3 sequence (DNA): TGCGCCAGCAGCCGAGATGGGGAGTGGGGGCTTAATTCACCCCTCCACTTT. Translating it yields CASSRDGEWGLNSPLHF.

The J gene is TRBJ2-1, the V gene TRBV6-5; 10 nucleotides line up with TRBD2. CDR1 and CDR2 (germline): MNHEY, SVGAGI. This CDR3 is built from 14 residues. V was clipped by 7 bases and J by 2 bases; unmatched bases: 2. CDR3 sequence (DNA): TGTGCCAGCAAAACTAGCGGGGCCTACAATGAGCAGTTCTTC. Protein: CASKTSGAYNEQFF.

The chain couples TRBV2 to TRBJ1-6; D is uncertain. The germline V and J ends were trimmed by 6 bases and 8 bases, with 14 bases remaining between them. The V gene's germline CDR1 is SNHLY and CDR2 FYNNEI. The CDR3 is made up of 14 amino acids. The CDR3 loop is CASSADIVDSPLHF. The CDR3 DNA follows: TGTGCCAGCAGCGCAGACATTGTAGATTCACCCCTCCACTTT.

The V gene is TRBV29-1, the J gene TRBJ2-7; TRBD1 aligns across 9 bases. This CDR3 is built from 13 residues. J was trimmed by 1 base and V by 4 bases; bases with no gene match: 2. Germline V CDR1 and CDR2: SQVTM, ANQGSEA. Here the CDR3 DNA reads TGCAGCGTTGGGACAGGGGATTCCTACGAGCAGTACTTC. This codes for CSVGTGDSYEQYF.

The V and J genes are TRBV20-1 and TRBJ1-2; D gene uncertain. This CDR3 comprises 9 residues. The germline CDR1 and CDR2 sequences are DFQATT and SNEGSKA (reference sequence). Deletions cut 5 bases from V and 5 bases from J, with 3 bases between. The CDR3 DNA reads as TGCAGTGCTCATTATGGCTACACCTTC. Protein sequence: CSAHYGYTF.

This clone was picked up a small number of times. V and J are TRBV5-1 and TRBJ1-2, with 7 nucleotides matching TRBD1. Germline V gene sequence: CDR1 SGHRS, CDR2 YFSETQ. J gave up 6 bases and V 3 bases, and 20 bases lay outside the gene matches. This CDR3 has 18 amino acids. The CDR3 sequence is CASSSKLVADRMPHGYTF. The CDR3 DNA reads TGCGCCAGCAGCTCCAAACTTGTGGCGGACAGGATGCCCCATGGCTACACCTTC. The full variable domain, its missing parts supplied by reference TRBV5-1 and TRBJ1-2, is KAGVTQTPRYLIKTRGQQVTLSCSPISGHRSVSWYQQTPGQGLQFLFEYFSETQRNKGNFPGRFSGRQFSNSRSEMNVSTLELGDSALYLCASSSKLVADRMPHGYTFGSGTRLTVV.

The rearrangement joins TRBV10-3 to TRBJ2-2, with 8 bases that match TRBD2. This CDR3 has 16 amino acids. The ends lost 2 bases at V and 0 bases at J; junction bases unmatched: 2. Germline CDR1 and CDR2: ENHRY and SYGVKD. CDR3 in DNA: TGTGCCATCAGTGAGGACGGGAGGGCGAACACCGGGGAGCTGTTTTTT. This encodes CAISEDGRANTGELFF.

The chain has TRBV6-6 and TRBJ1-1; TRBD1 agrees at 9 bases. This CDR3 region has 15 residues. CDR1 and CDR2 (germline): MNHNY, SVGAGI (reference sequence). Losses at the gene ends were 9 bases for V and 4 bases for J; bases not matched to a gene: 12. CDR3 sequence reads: CASGGTGRNSTEAFF. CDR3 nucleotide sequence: TGTGCCAGTGGTGGGACAGGGAGGAACAGCACTGAAGCTTTCTTT.

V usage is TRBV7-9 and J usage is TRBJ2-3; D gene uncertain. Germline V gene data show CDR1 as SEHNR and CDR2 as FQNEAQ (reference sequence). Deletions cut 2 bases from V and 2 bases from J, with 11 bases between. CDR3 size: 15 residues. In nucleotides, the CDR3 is TGTGCCAGCAGCTTACTCGAGACTTTCACAGATACGCAGTATTTT. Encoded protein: CASSLLETFTDTQYF.

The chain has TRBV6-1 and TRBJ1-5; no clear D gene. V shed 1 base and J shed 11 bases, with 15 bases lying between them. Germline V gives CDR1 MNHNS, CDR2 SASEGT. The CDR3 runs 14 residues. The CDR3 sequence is CASSEGPLRGAQHF. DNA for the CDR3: TGTGCCAGCAGTGAAGGACCGCTTCGGGGAGCCCAGCATTTT.

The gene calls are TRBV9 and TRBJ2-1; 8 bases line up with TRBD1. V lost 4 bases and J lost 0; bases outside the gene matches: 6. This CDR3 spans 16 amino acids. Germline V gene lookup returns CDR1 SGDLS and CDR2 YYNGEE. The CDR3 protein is CASSPRTGSSYNEQFF. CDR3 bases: TGTGCCAGCAGCCCAAGGACAGGGAGCTCCTACAATGAGCAGTTCTTC.

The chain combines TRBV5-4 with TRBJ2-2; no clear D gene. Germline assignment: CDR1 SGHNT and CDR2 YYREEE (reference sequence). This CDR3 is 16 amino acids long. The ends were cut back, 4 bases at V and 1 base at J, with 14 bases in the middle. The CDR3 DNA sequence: TGTGCCAGCAGCCGTATTCCCACAGAGAACACCGGGGAGCTGTTTTTT. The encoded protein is CASSRIPTENTGELFF.